This T cell receptor beta chain was profiled in a study of blood T cell repertoires in COVID-19. Study background: Acute and convalescent COVID-19 specimens originated in the United States, Italy and Spain. Sources were T cells, B-cell-depleted T cells, or PBMCs; the material itself was cDNA or gDNA.

This clone has more than one count but fewer than ten. Repertoires were generated with immunoSEQ multiplex PCR, while TCRdb's copy carries only in-frame clones and drops some. The repertoire holds about 150,000 clones, more than 75% seen once, with around 13% in the top ten. The CDR3 runs 13 residues. V shed 0 bases and J shed 14 bases, with 11 bases lying between them. The germline V gene encodes CDR1 SGHVS and CDR2 FQNEAQ. The chain has TRBV7-8 and TRBJ1-6; no firm D call. Sequenced input: peripheral blood. The TCR comes from a man aged 55-75 years with active or convalescent COVID-19. This CDR3 is CASSLAPETTLHF. The CDR3 DNA reads as TGTGCCAGCAGCTTAGCTCCCGAGACAACCCTCCACTTT.